These 21 T cell receptor beta chains were all obtained from the same sample, sequenced in a study of radiotherapy plus CTLA-4 blockade in lung cancer (dated by TCRdb to between 2018 and 2020). The method behind the library was the immunoSEQ multiplex PCR assay. TCRdb took this table from immuneACCESS and kept in-frame rearrangements with V and J called. Such tables lack part of the clones; where checked against another copy, unresolved V genes explain under half of the gap, and the rest is unexplained. The sample has tens of thousands of clones on record, 70% to 90% of them singletons. The top ten constitute 4.8% of the sample. Sequences were derived from peripheral blood, sampled from a patient treated with radiotherapy plus ipilimumab. The source is a human donor with non-small cell lung cancer whose response to radiotherapy plus ipilimumab could not be evaluated.

This clone has more than one count but fewer than ten. The V call is TRBV4-3, the J call TRBJ1-2; the D is unclear. The V gene lost 7 bases and the J gene lost 2 bases, with 20 bases spanning the gap. CDR1 and CDR2 (germline): LGHNA, YSLEER. The CDR3 extends over 16 amino acids. The CDR3 DNA reads TGCGCCAGCACCACAAATACAACCCGCCGAAACTATGGCTACACCTTC. Translated, it gives CASTTNTTRRNYGYTF.

CDR3 sequence (DNA): TGTGCCAGTACCATCTCGGCAGGGAACCGAGATACGCAGTATTTT. Protein product: CASTISAGNRDTQYF. This chain joins TRBV19 and TRBJ2-3, with D perhaps matching TRBD1 (5 bases). Looked up from germline, CDR1 is LNHDA and CDR2 is SQIVND (reference sequence). The CDR3 has 15 amino acids. Trimming removed 7 bases at V and 5 bases at J, with 19 bases between. The variable domain in full, completed from reference TRBV19 and TRBJ2-3, reads DGGITQSPKYLFRKEGQNVTLSCEQNLNHDAMYWYRQDPGQGLRLIYYSQIVNDFQKGDIAEGYSVSREKKESFPLTVTSAQKNPTAFYLCASTISAGNRDTQYFGPGTRLTVL.

This chain connects TRBV10-3 to TRBJ1-4; TRBD1 matches 8 bases. The V segment lost 5 bases and the J segment 7 bases; nucleotides outside the gene matches: 6. CDR3 size: 14 residues. Germline V gives CDR1 ENHRY, CDR2 SYGVKD. CDR3 sequence: CAISQTGDIEKLFF. DNA of the CDR3: TGTGCCATCAGTCAGACAGGGGACATTGAAAAACTGTTTTTT.

The chain couples TRBV7-3 to TRBJ2-3, with 10 positions matching TRBD2. CDR3 length equals 14 residues. Losses at the gene ends were 0 bases for V and 6 bases for J; bases not matched to a gene: 0. CDR1 is SGHTA and CDR2 is FQGTGA in the germline V gene. CDR3 residues: CASSLTAGGDTQYF. The CDR3 DNA is TGTGCCAGCAGCTTAACAGCGGGAGGGGATACGCAGTATTTT.

The chain recombines TRBV5-4 with TRBJ2-1; no firm D call. The CDR3 loop spans 14 amino acids. Trimming stripped 1 base from V and 9 bases from J, with 14 bases between. The germline V gene encodes CDR1 SGHNT and CDR2 YYREEE (reference sequence). The CDR3 coding sequence is TGTGCCAGCAGCTTGCGAACTACTTTGGGTGAGCAGTTCTTC. Its protein product is CASSLRTTLGEQFF.

In its sample, this clone was seen a few times. This chain joins TRBV9 and TRBJ2-7; TRBD1 matches at 7 bases. The CDR3 has 15 residues. The germline V gene encodes CDR1 SGDLS and CDR2 YYNGEE. V shed 2 bases and J 0 bases; nucleotides not matched to a gene: 5. The CDR3 here is CASSVSTGSSYEQYF. The CDR3 bases are TGTGCCAGCAGCGTTTCGACAGGGAGCTCCTACGAGCAGTACTTC.

This clone was counted once. The chain couples TRBV13 to TRBJ1-1, with no clear D. The CDR3 totals 14 residues. Germline V gene lookup returns CDR1 PRHDT and CDR2 FYEKMQ (reference sequence). V gave up 0 bases and J gave up 0 bases, with 5 bases separating them. The CDR3 is CASSLGQLNTEAFF. The CDR3 coding sequence is TGTGCCAGCAGCTTAGGACAGTTGAACACTGAAGCTTTCTTT.

This chain connects TRBV9 to TRBJ1-1; 7 nucleotides align to TRBD1. The CDR3 sequence is 16 residues long. V shed 3 bases, J shed 4 bases, and the junction held 12 bases outside the gene matches. Germline V gives CDR1 SGDLS, CDR2 YYNGEE. In DNA, the CDR3 is TGTGCCAGCAGCGCGAACTACGGACAGGCGGCCACTGAAGCTTTCTTT. It is translated as CASSANYGQAATEAFF.

V gene TRBV27 combines with J gene TRBJ1-1; 9 nucleotides line up with TRBD1. CDR1 and CDR2 (germline): MNHEY, SMNVEV (reference sequence). V trimming: 2 bases; J trimming: 2 bases; junction bases outside the gene matches: 12. This CDR3 has 18 amino acids. The CDR3 DNA sequence: TGTGCCAGCAGTTTAGGTGGTGGACAGGGGCTAGTCAACACTGAAGCTTTCTTT. As protein: CASSLGGGQGLVNTEAFF.

This rearrangement joins TRBV6-4 to TRBJ2-7; possibly TRBD2 for D (7 bases). Trimming took off 5 bases at V and 7 bases at J, with 18 bases between the two ends. The CDR3 has 14 residues. CDR1 and CDR2 from the germline V gene are MRHNA and SNTAGT. The CDR3 region is CASSHREGRREQYF. CDR3 coding DNA: TGTGCCAGCAGTCACAGGGAGGGCCGTAGGGAGCAGTACTTC.

The gene calls are TRBV27 and TRBJ2-1; D is perhaps TRBD2 (6 bases). Trimming removed 6 bases at V and 4 bases at J, with 10 bases between. This CDR3 has 13 amino acids. CDR1 is MNHEY, CDR2 SMNVEV, per germline (reference sequence). CDR3 amino acids: CASSLGGYNEQFF. In DNA, the CDR3 is TGTGCCAGCAGCCTGGGGGGATACAATGAGCAGTTCTTC.

The rearrangement joins TRBV28 to TRBJ2-1; TRBD2 matches at 8 bases. Germline values: CDR1 MDHEN, CDR2 SYDVKM. The trim removed 8 bases at V and 4 bases at J, leaving 19 bases unmatched. This CDR3 has 18 residues. The CDR3 coding sequence is TGTGCCAGCGGCCATGGGGTTACGCGGGGGGCTAGGTACAATGAGCAGTTCTTC. This encodes CASGHGVTRGARYNEQFF.

V usage is TRBV7-2 and J usage is TRBJ2-7; D gene unclear. Per the germline V gene, CDR1 is SGHTA and CDR2 is FQGNSA. V lost 3 bases, J lost 5 bases, and 11 bases lay in between. CDR3 length: 13 residues. The CDR3 loop reads CASSFPNRDEQYF. CDR3 nucleotides: TGTGCCAGCAGCTTTCCGAACCGGGACGAGCAGTACTTC. Based on the CDR3 plus reference TRBV7-2 and TRBJ2-7, the full variable domain is GAGVSQSPSNKVTEKGKDVELRCDPISGHTALYWYRQSLGQGLEFLIYFQGNSAPDKSGLPSDRFSAERTGGSVSTLTIQRTQQEDSAVYLCASSFPNRDEQYFGPGTRLTVT.

This clone was picked up one time. The chain joins TRBV30 to TRBJ1-1, with 8 bases matching TRBD1. CDR1 is GTSNPN, CDR2 SVGIG, per germline (reference sequence). The trim removed 2 bases at V and 7 bases at J, leaving 3 bases unmatched. The CDR3 covers 12 residues. Written as DNA, the CDR3 is TGTGCCTGGAGTCCCGGACAGGGTGAAGCTTTCTTT. It yields the protein CAWSPGQGEAFF. Drawing the rest from reference TRBV30 and TRBJ1-1, the complete variable domain is SQTIHQWPATLVQPVGSPLSLECTVEGTSNPNLYWYRQAAGRGLQLLFYSVGIGQISSEVPQNLSASRPQDRQFILSSKKLLLSDSGFYLCAWSPGQGEAFFGQGTRLTVV.

This chain uses TRBV5-1 with TRBJ2-4, with D perhaps TRBD2 (5 bases). In germline, CDR1 is SGHRS, CDR2 YFSETQ. V lost 0 bases, J lost 0 bases, and 7 bases lay in between. The CDR3 loop spans 15 amino acids. CDR3 nucleotides: TGCGCCAGCAGCTTGGAAGCGGTAGCCAAAAACATTCAGTACTTC. Translated, it gives CASSLEAVAKNIQYF.

The chain has TRBV15 and TRBJ1-2, with D possibly being TRBD1 (6 bases). From germline, CDR1 is LNHNV and CDR2 YYDKDF (reference sequence). V gave up 2 bases and J gave up 5 bases, with 9 bases separating them. The CDR3 consists of 13 residues. CDR3 in DNA: TGTGCCACCAGCAGACAGGGGATGTATGGCTACACCTTC. Its translation: CATSRQGMYGYTF.

This clone is categorized as medium-sized. The CDR3 region is CASSFGTGDEKLFF. The CDR3 nucleotides are TGTGCCAGCAGCTTTGGGACAGGGGATGAAAAACTGTTTTTT. This sequence joins TRBV7-9 and TRBJ1-4, with 10 nucleotides matching TRBD1. This CDR3 is 14 amino acids long. After removal of 3 bases from V and 6 bases from J, the junction contained 1 base not matched to a gene. CDR1 SEHNR and CDR2 FQNEAQ come from the germline V gene (reference sequence).

The rearrangement uses TRBV28 and TRBJ1-5, with D possibly TRBD1 on 6 matching bases. The V and J ends lost 6 bases and 6 bases respectively, with 12 bases between them. From germline, CDR1 is MDHEN and CDR2 SYDVKM. The CDR3 loop spans 13 amino acids. This CDR3 is CASRPGVVQPQHF. DNA for the CDR3: TGTGCCAGCAGACCAGGGGTTGTTCAGCCCCAGCATTTT.

This chain connects TRBV19 to TRBJ2-3, with 7 bases aligning to TRBD2. Germline CDR1 LNHDA, CDR2 SQIVND (reference sequence). The CDR3 is made up of 19 amino acids. V lost 5 bases, J lost 2 bases, and 19 bases stayed unmatched. The CDR3 protein is CASSSSRREGQGYTDTQYF. The CDR3 bases are TGTGCCAGTAGTTCCTCGCGAAGGGAGGGCCAAGGGTACACAGATACGCAGTATTTT. The full variable domain, with the rest looked up from reference TRBV19 and TRBJ2-3, is DGGITQSPKYLFRKEGQNVTLSCEQNLNHDAMYWYRQDPGQGLRLIYYSQIVNDFQKGDIAEGYSVSREKKESFPLTVTSAQKNPTAFYLCASSSSRREGQGYTDTQYFGPGTRLTVL.

This clone was picked up a small number of times. The rearrangement links TRBV7-3 to TRBJ2-7, with 11 nucleotides matching TRBD2. CDR1 SGHTA and CDR2 FQGTGA come from the germline V gene. The CDR3 sequence is 14 residues long. Unmatched junction bases numbered 3, after V lost 3 bases and J lost 5 bases. The DNA of the CDR3 is TGTGCCAGCAGCTTGGGGGGACTAGCGGACGAGCAGTACTTC. This sequence encodes CASSLGGLADEQYF.

The rearrangement uses TRBV7-2 and TRBJ1-2; 7 positions match TRBD1. The CDR3 runs to 12 residues. Germline CDR1 reads SGHTA; CDR2 reads FQGNSA. V gave up 6 bases and J gave up 4 bases; unmatched junction bases: 2. The CDR3 protein is CASSRDSYGYTF. DNA of the CDR3: TGTGCCAGCAGTCGGGACAGCTATGGCTACACCTTC.